The source of this T cell receptor (beta chain) is a study of CD8 T cells in ankylosing spondylitis. General study results and limits: Ankylosing spondylitis blood appeared to be characterized by a TCR beta motif of eight highly homologous variants.

Library preparation for TCR beta used quantitative 5'-RACE with molecular barcodes. MiXCR, run by TCRdb on the 5' RACE reads, gives a single entry per CDR3 protein. The sample carries 700,000 or so distinct CDR3 sequences, under 20% recorded once. This clonotype showed up many times. Its antigen is unidentified. Looked up from germline, CDR1 is DFQATT and CDR2 is SNEGSKA (reference sequence). V was pared by 0 bases and J by 3 bases, with 14 bases between. CDR3 length equals 16 residues. The clonotype originates from a male donor with ankylosing spondylitis. V and J are TRBV20-1 and TRBJ2-2, with D perhaps TRBD2 (6 bases). Material: blood, either unsorted or a sorted T cell fraction (not recorded which). CDR3 sequence reads: CSAREAARGDTGELFF. The CDR3 DNA sequence: TGCAGTGCTAGAGAAGCAGCGCGGGGAGACACCGGGGAGCTGTTTTTT.